Presented here are 31 T cell receptor beta chains from one specimen sequenced in a study of blood T cell repertoires in COVID-19 (dated by TCRdb to 2019 to 2021). Library creation used the immunoSEQ multiplex PCR assay. This immuneACCESS table, as held by TCRdb, lists in-frame sequences with V and J called but not all clones. Of the missing ones, under half trace to an unresolved V gene in checked studies; the others have no known cause. This sample lists approximately 200,000 clones; 70% to 90% were detected once. About 3.3% of the sample goes to the ten largest clones. The source material was peripheral blood. The receptor source for this set is a man aged 55 to 70 with acute or convalescent COVID-19.

This clone showed up just a few times. The rearrangement links TRBV5-1 to TRBJ2-1; the match to TRBD2 covers 10 bases. The V segment lost 4 bases and the J segment 8 bases; nucleotides outside the gene matches: 9. The germline gives CDR1 SGHRS, CDR2 YFSETQ. This CDR3 is 15 amino acids long. CDR3 bases: TGCGCCAGCAGCGGCGGCCAGCGGGAGGGTCATGAGCAGTTCTTC. It yields the protein CASSGGQREGHEQFF.

The V gene is TRBV7-3, the J gene TRBJ1-1; perhaps TRBD1 as D (6 bases). The V gene's germline CDR1 is SGHTA and CDR2 FQGTGA. The CDR3 covers 13 residues. The V end was cut by 8 bases, the J end by 1 base, with 11 bases between. CDR3 sequence reads: CASQTGPNTEAFF. In DNA form, the CDR3 reads TGTGCCAGCCAAACAGGGCCGAACACTGAAGCTTTCTTT.

This clone was seen a single time. This chain uses TRBV5-8 with TRBJ2-2, with 7 bases fitting TRBD1. V shed 2 bases, J shed 6 bases, and the junction held 7 bases outside the gene matches. This CDR3 comprises 15 residues. Looked up from germline, CDR1 is SGHTS and CDR2 is YDEGEE. For the CDR3, the DNA is TGTGCCAGCAGCTTTCAGACAGGGCTGGCCGGGGAGCTGTTTTTT. Translation: CASSFQTGLAGELFF.

This clone has only one observation. The J gene is TRBJ1-1, the V gene TRBV27; 8 bases line up with TRBD1. The germline gives CDR1 MNHEY, CDR2 SMNVEV (reference sequence). J lost 4 bases, V lost 7 bases, and 5 bases had no gene match. The CDR3 spans 13 residues. The CDR3 protein is CASTTDRGTEAFF. The CDR3 nucleotides read TGTGCCAGCACCACCGACAGGGGCACTGAAGCTTTCTTT.

The chain employs TRBV7-2 and TRBJ2-7; D unresolved. CDR1 and CDR2 (germline): SGHTA, FQGNSA. The CDR3 is made up of 11 amino acids. Trimming removed 0 bases from V and 6 bases from J, with 3 bases in between. The DNA of the CDR3 is TGTGCCAGCAGCTTAGCGCGCGAGCAGTACTTC. Amino acid sequence: CASSLAREQYF.

V usage is TRBV5-6 and J usage is TRBJ2-2; perhaps TRBD2 as D (6 bases). The germline V gene encodes CDR1 SGHDT and CDR2 YYEEEE. V was clipped by 4 bases and J by 7 bases, with 14 bases between them. The CDR3 runs 14 residues. The CDR3: CASSPGERGGELFF. The CDR3, as DNA: TGTGCCAGCAGCCCGGGGGAACGAGGCGGGGAGCTGTTTTTT.

The chain carries TRBV7-6 and TRBJ2-3; 7 bases map to TRBD2. The germline CDR1 and CDR2 sequences are SGHVS and FNYEAQ. V trimming: 1 base; J trimming: 2 bases; junction bases outside the gene matches: 6. The CDR3 is 16 amino acids. The CDR3 spells CASSLEGGRITDTQYF. In nucleotides, the CDR3 is TGTGCCAGCAGCTTAGAAGGCGGGAGAATCACAGATACGCAGTATTTT.

V and J are TRBV28 and TRBJ2-7; 11 bases are a match to TRBD2. CDR1 and CDR2 (germline): MDHEN, SYDVKM. This CDR3 region has 21 residues. With 5 bases clipped from V and 6 bases from J, the junction kept 27 bases outside the gene matches. CDR3 amino acids: CASSRSQFRPPKLAGAPEQYF. Here the CDR3 DNA reads TGTGCCAGCAGTCGCTCTCAGTTTCGCCCACCGAAACTAGCGGGAGCCCCCGAGCAGTACTTC.

The V call is TRBV29-1, the J call TRBJ1-2, with 7 bases identical to TRBD1. Germline CDR1 SQVTM, CDR2 ANQGSEA. The CDR3 spans 13 residues. V lost 6 bases and J lost 4; bases outside the gene matches: 8. The CDR3 DNA follows: TGCAGCGTAGGACAGGCCCCGTCCTATGGCTACACCTTC. Translating gives CSVGQAPSYGYTF.

The chain combines TRBV4-3 with TRBJ2-3, with 11 bases matching TRBD2. Germline CDR1 and CDR2: LGHNA and YSLEER. The CDR3 contains 18 residues. Germline trimming cut 0 bases from V and 3 bases from J; bases unmatched to any gene: 8. The chain's CDR3 is CASSQERSASGRTDTQYF. The DNA for the CDR3 is TGCGCCAGCAGCCAAGAAAGGTCTGCTAGCGGGAGGACAGATACGCAGTATTTT.

This chain connects TRBV7-9 to TRBJ2-5, with D possibly being TRBD2 (6 bases). The CDR3 contains 15 residues. V was clipped by 5 bases and J by 3 bases, with 16 bases between them. Germline CDR1 and CDR2: SEHNR and FQNEAQ (reference sequence). CDR3 DNA sequence: TGTGCCAGCAGCCGGGCCGGGACTGGTAAAGAGACCCAGTACTTC. It is translated as CASSRAGTGKETQYF.

The chain couples TRBV5-1 to TRBJ2-5; 9 bases line up with TRBD1. Germline CDR1 is SGHRS and CDR2 is YFSETQ. The CDR3 consists of 15 residues. The trim removed 6 bases at V and 5 bases at J, leaving 11 bases unmatched. CDR3 sequence: CASTPQGAFSETQYF. The CDR3 nucleotides read TGCGCCAGCACCCCACAGGGGGCTTTCTCTGAGACCCAGTACTTC. Supplemented by reference TRBV5-1 and TRBJ2-5, the full variable domain reads KAGVTQTPRYLIKTRGQQVTLSCSPISGHRSVSWYQQTPGQGLQFLFEYFSETQRNKGNFPGRFSGRQFSNSRSEMNVSTLELGDSALYLCASTPQGAFSETQYFGPGTRLLVL.

This CDR3 reads CASSHRGETQYF. In nucleotides, the CDR3 is TGTGCCAGCAGCCACAGGGGGGAGACCCAGTACTTC. The chain is built from TRBV3-1 (or the pseudogene TRBV3-2) and TRBJ2-5, with 7 bases fitting TRBD1. Trimming cost V 3 bases and J 5 bases; bases outside gene matches: 0. This CDR3 has 12 residues. In germline, CDR1 is LGHDT, CDR2 YNNKEL (reference sequence).

This chain connects TRBV21-1 to TRBJ2-7; TRBD2, the table's D call, was not compared with the DNA. TRBV21-1 is labeled a pseudogene. The CDR3 consists of 15 residues. In DNA, the CDR3 is TGTGCCACCCAACACACCGGGACTAATCCCTACGAGCAGTACTTC. The encoded protein is CATQHTGTNPYEQYF.

The chain joins TRBV4-1 to TRBJ1-5, with D maybe TRBD1 (5 bases). The CDR3 runs 21 residues. In germline, CDR1 is MGHRA, CDR2 YSYEKL. Trimming stripped 0 bases from V and 2 bases from J, with 26 bases between. In nucleotides, the CDR3 is TGCGCCAGCAGCCAAGATCCCTTCGACAGTCGAGGAGGGACCGGCAATCAGCCCCAGCATTTT. This encodes CASSQDPFDSRGGTGNQPQHF.

CDR3 DNA: TGTGCCAGCAGTTACCTCCGCACAGATACGCAGTATTTT. It specifies CASSYLRTDTQYF. V and J are TRBV6-2 or TRBV6-3 and TRBJ2-3; D is uncertain. CDR3 length: 13 amino acids. The V end lost 2 bases, the J end lost 1 base, and 4 bases lay between the germline ends. From germline, CDR1 is MNHEY and CDR2 SVGEGT.

The rearrangement uses TRBV27 and TRBJ2-3, with 15 bases aligning to TRBD2. V gave up 6 bases and J gave up 2 bases; unmatched junction bases: 6. Germline loops: CDR1 MNHEY, CDR2 SMNVEV (reference sequence). The CDR3 loop spans 17 amino acids. Written as DNA, the CDR3 is TGTGCCAGCAGCCAGGGACTAGCGGGAGGCCACACAGATACGCAGTATTTT. The encoded protein is CASSQGLAGGHTDTQYF.

CDR3 coding DNA: TGCAGCGTTGAAAACGCAACAGGTACCTACGAGCAGTACTTC. Amino acid sequence: CSVENATGTYEQYF. The J gene is TRBJ2-7, the V gene TRBV29-1, with D possibly being TRBD1 (5 bases). Trimming left V 2 bases short and J 2 bases short, with 13 bases between. The CDR3 length is 14 residues. CDR1 SQVTM and CDR2 ANQGSEA come from the germline V gene.

The gene calls are TRBV9 and TRBJ1-3; D unresolved. Germline values: CDR1 SGDLS, CDR2 YYNGEE. Trimming took 5 bases from V and 1 from J, leaving 7 bases between them. The CDR3 loop spans 13 amino acids. The CDR3 DNA is TGTGCCAGCAGACCAGGATCTGGAAACACCATATATTTT. It yields the protein CASRPGSGNTIYF.

The J gene is TRBJ1-2, the V gene TRBV7-2; TRBD1 agrees at 9 bases. CDR3 length: 13 amino acids. The V gene's germline CDR1 is SGHTA and CDR2 FQGNSA. V was pared by 4 bases and J by 6 bases, with 3 bases of the junction left unmatched. The CDR3 DNA reads TGTGCCAGCAGCTCGGGACAGGGTAATGGCTACACCTTC. It codes for CASSSGQGNGYTF. The complete variable domain, with remaining parts taken from reference TRBV7-2 and TRBJ1-2, reads GAGVSQSPSNKVTEKGKDVELRCDPISGHTALYWYRQSLGQGLEFLIYFQGNSAPDKSGLPSDRFSAERTGGSVSTLTIQRTQQEDSAVYLCASSSGQGNGYTFGSGTRLTVV.

The rearrangement links TRBV12-3 or TRBV12-4 to TRBJ2-2; unclear D gene. The CDR3 is made up of 11 amino acids. V lost 3 bases, J lost 6 bases, and 2 bases lay in between. CDR3 protein: CASSFSGELFF. DNA for the CDR3: TGTGCCAGCAGTTTCTCCGGGGAGCTGTTTTTT.

This clone was found once. The chain links TRBV7-2 to TRBJ2-1; the D gene is possibly TRBD1 (5 bases). CDR1 is SGHTA, CDR2 FQGNSA, per germline. This CDR3 region has 14 residues. Trimming pared 1 base from V and 6 bases from J, leaving 10 bases between. The DNA of the CDR3 is TGTGCCAGCAGCTTAGGGGGCTATGCCAATGAGCAGTTCTTC. Its translation is CASSLGGYANEQFF.

J is TRBJ1-2 and V is TRBV18; 8 bases match TRBD1. Trimming removed 3 bases from V and 8 bases from J; junction bases left unmatched: 5. This CDR3 region has 13 residues. The germline gives CDR1 KGHSH, CDR2 LQKENI. The CDR3 DNA sequence: TGTGCCAGCTCACCGGACAGGGCTGGAGGCTACACCTTC. Protein sequence: CASSPDRAGGYTF.

The V call is TRBV7-3, the J call TRBJ2-1; D is ambiguous. Deletions cut 2 bases from V and 9 bases from J, with 14 bases between. Germline V gene data show CDR1 as SGHTA and CDR2 as FQGTGA. This CDR3 has 14 amino acids. The CDR3 bases are TGTGCCAGCAGCTTAGAAATACACCCCAGTGAGCAGTTCTTC. Translation: CASSLEIHPSEQFF.

DNA of the CDR3: TGTGCCAGCAGCCCCGGTGGGGGAGGGTCCTACGAGCAGTACTTC. Residues: CASSPGGGGSYEQYF. This chain connects TRBV6-5 to TRBJ2-7, with 7 bases aligning to TRBD2. Germline V gene lookup returns CDR1 MNHEY and CDR2 SVGAGI. This CDR3 comprises 15 residues. The V and J ends lost 6 bases and 1 base, in that order; junction bases with no gene match: 9.

V and J are TRBV14 and TRBJ1-1, with TRBD1 matching over 9 bases. J gave up 5 bases and V 4 bases, and 5 bases lay outside the gene matches. From germline, CDR1 is SGHDN and CDR2 FVKESK. The CDR3 is 14 amino acids. CDR3 in amino acids: CASSPTGGGTEAFF. CDR3 sequence (DNA): TGTGCCAGCAGCCCGACAGGGGGAGGGACTGAAGCTTTCTTT.

The chain links TRBV3-1 (or the pseudogene TRBV3-2) to TRBJ1-1; 7 bases line up with TRBD1. The CDR3 is 13 amino acids. CDR1 and CDR2 (germline): LGHDT, YNNKEL (reference sequence). With V trimmed by 3 bases and J by 7 bases, 5 bases remained unmatched. The DNA of the CDR3 is TGTGCCAGCAGCCAGAACAGGGGCGGTGAAGCTTTCTTT. Its translation: CASSQNRGGEAFF.

The V gene is TRBV4-2, the J gene TRBJ2-1; D remains unclear. Trimming stripped 6 bases from V and 5 bases from J, with 14 bases between. Germline V CDR1 and CDR2: LGHNA, YNFKEQ. The CDR3 sequence is 14 residues long. The CDR3 DNA reads as TGTGCCAGCAGTAAATCGGAACAGAACAATGAGCAGTTCTTC. Its protein product is CASSKSEQNNEQFF.

The V and J genes are TRBV5-1 and TRBJ1-4; no clear D. Trimming cost V 5 bases and J 1 base, with 6 bases left between them. CDR1 is SGHRS and CDR2 is YFSETQ in the germline V gene. The length of the CDR3 is 13 residues. The CDR3 sequence is CASREGTNEKLFF. CDR3 nucleotides: TGCGCCAGCAGGGAGGGAACTAATGAAAAACTGTTTTTT.

This clone was observed a few times. The V gene is TRBV21-1, the J gene TRBJ1-2; TRBD1 reflects the table's D call only, with no check against the DNA. TRBV21-1 is recorded as a pseudogene. The CDR3 sequence is 15 residues long. The CDR3 DNA is TGTGCCAGCAGCAAAGGAACAGGGGGACACTATGGCTACACCTTC. It yields the protein CASSKGTGGHYGYTF.

The rearrangement uses TRBV6-1 and TRBJ2-6; D is ambiguous. In germline, CDR1 is MNHNS, CDR2 SASEGT. V was pared by 0 bases and J by 5 bases, with 5 bases between. The CDR3 runs 14 residues. The CDR3 region is CASSEAGWANVLTF. In DNA, the CDR3 is TGTGCCAGCAGTGAAGCTGGCTGGGCCAACGTCCTGACTTTC.